A single sample gave rise to the 15 T cell receptor beta chains below, sequenced in a study of regulatory T cells in long-lasting Graves disease. Assembly of TCR beta libraries relied on iRepertoire HTBI primers together with Arm-PCR of CDR3 regions. TCRdb re-derived calls from the multiplex PCR reads in MiXCR, one entry per CDR3 protein. The sample records 350,000 to 500,000 distinct CDR3 sequences, 11% to 15% being singletons. Time point described: newly diagnosed GD, antithyroid drugs for less than 3 months. Isolated PBMC RNA provided the starting material for the TCR library. The sample was also linked to a second study, of T cells in Graves' hyperthyroidism and ophthalmopathy.

Sequenced here: peripheral blood mononuclear cells (PBMCs), sampled at new diagnosis, from a patient treated with antithyroid drugs. These receptors were collected from a woman aged 45-65 years with Graves disease.

This clonotype was counted a few times. V and J are TRBV5-8 and TRBJ2-3, with 9 bases matching TRBD2. The J call may be wrong; the DNA end is better matched by TRBJ2-7. CDR1 and CDR2 from the germline V gene are SGHTS and YDEGEE. The CDR3 is 16 residues long. This chain's CDR3 is CASSLWGSGSGYEQYF. The DNA of the CDR3 is TGTGCCAGCAGCTTGTGGGGTAGCGGGAGTGGTTACGAGCAGTACTTC.

This sequence joins TRBV20-1 and TRBJ2-2; the D is unclear. The V and J ends lost 6 bases and 7 bases respectively, with 9 bases between them. CDR1 is DFQATT, CDR2 SNEGSKA, per germline (reference sequence). The length of the CDR3 is 11 residues. As DNA, the CDR3 is TGCAGTGCCAAATTTAGCGGGGAGCTGTTTTTT. Translating it yields CSAKFSGELFF.

This clonotype was seen a few times. This chain connects TRBV10-3 to TRBJ2-7; 11 positions agree with TRBD1. This CDR3 spans 18 amino acids. Per germline, CDR1 ENHRY and CDR2 SYGVKD. After removal of 0 bases from V and 4 bases from J, the junction contained 11 bases not matched to a gene. CDR3 nucleotides: TGTGCCATCAGTGAGTCGTTTGGGCTAGGACAGGGGGCTTACGAGCAGTACTTC. Translating gives CAISESFGLGQGAYEQYF.

This clonotype was observed a few times. The chain employs TRBV5-4 and TRBJ2-7; tentative D call: TRBD1 (7 bases). V dropped 5 bases and J dropped 4 bases, with 16 bases sitting between them. Germline CDR1 reads SGHNT; CDR2 reads YYREEE (reference sequence). The CDR3 loop spans 14 amino acids. The CDR3 reads CASSLRDSPYEQYF. DNA of the CDR3: TGTGCCAGCAGTTTGCGGGACAGCCCATACGAGCAGTACTTC.

Comments on this clonotype: The CDR3 does not close with the conserved phenylalanine or tryptophan, likely indicating a read error. The V and J genes are TRBV7-2 and TRBJ2-3, with 10 bases that match TRBD2. The CDR3 contains 16 residues. The germline V gene encodes CDR1 SGHTA and CDR2 FQGNSA. Trimming took 0 bases from V and 3 from J; bases not matched to a gene: 3. This chain's CDR3 is CASSLALAGATDTQYL. In nucleotides, the CDR3 is TGTGCCAGCAGCTTAGCCCTAGCGGGAGCAACAGATACGCAGTATCTT.

This clonotype was counted at least ten times. V usage is TRBV28 and J usage is TRBJ2-5, with D perhaps TRBD1 (5 bases). Trimming removed 6 bases at V and 3 bases at J, with 17 bases between. This CDR3 comprises 15 residues. Germline CDR1 reads MDHEN; CDR2 reads SYDVKM. CDR3 coding DNA: TGTGCCAGCAGCAAGGACCTATCCAGGGAAGAGACCCAGTACTTC. It codes for CASSKDLSREETQYF.

This chain uses TRBV27 with TRBJ2-1; 10 nucleotides match TRBD1. Looked up from germline, CDR1 is MNHEY and CDR2 is SMNVEV (reference sequence). V lost 7 bases and J lost 8; bases outside the gene matches: 11. The CDR3 is made up of 15 amino acids. This CDR3 reads CASTHDRGLVHEQFF. The CDR3 coding sequence is TGTGCCAGCACCCACGACAGGGGGCTCGTCCATGAGCAGTTCTTC.

The table lists this clonotype with a few counts. The CDR3: CASGLGHGTSGAQFF. The CDR3 DNA is TGTGCTAGTGGTTTGGGACACGGGACTAGCGGAGCTCAGTTCTTC. The chain uses TRBV12-5 and TRBJ2-1; 11 bases align to TRBD2. Germline trimming cut 1 base from V and 13 bases from J; bases unmatched to any gene: 9. The CDR3 runs 15 residues. Germline CDR1 is LGHNT and CDR2 is FRNRAP. The entire variable domain, with the rest obtained from reference TRBV12-5 and TRBJ2-1, is as follows: DARVTQTPRHKVTEMGQEVTMRCQPILGHNTVFWYRQTMMQGLELLAYFRNRAPLDDSGMPKDRFSAEMPDATLATLKIQPSEPRDSAVYFCASGLGHGTSGAQFFGPGTRLTVL.

This chain uses TRBV7-3 with TRBJ2-1; TRBD2 matches at 8 bases. V shed 3 bases, J shed 2 bases, and the junction held 3 bases outside the gene matches. The CDR3 spans 15 residues. Germline CDR1 reads SGHTA; CDR2 reads FQGTGA. The CDR3 nucleotides are TGTGCCAGCAGCTTCTCGGGAGGGACCTACAATGAGCAGTTCTTC. It translates to CASSFSGGTYNEQFF.

Details on this clonotype: It may be a read error: a sequence one base away is much more abundant. The V and J genes are TRBV28 and TRBJ1-2, with D possibly TRBD1 on 6 matching bases. This CDR3 contains 13 residues. Germline CDR1 reads MDHEN; CDR2 reads SYDVKM. Trimming took 6 bases from V and 9 from J, leaving 17 bases between them. Written as DNA, the CDR3 is TGTGCCAGCAGGGTGGGGACAAGAGGGCGCTACACCTTC. Its protein is CASRVGTRGRYTF.

The rearrangement joins TRBV28 to TRBJ1-2; D is possibly TRBD1 (5 bases). Trimming cost V 2 bases and J 4 bases, with 11 bases left between them. From germline, CDR1 is MDHEN and CDR2 SYDVKM. The CDR3 sequence is 14 residues long. Here the CDR3 reads CASSLGGDAYGYTF. The CDR3 nucleotides are TGTGCCAGCAGTTTAGGCGGGGACGCCTATGGCTACACCTTC.

Remarks on this clonotype: With a much larger clone just one base away, this may be a read error. This chain uses TRBV6-5 with TRBJ2-1; perhaps TRBD1 as D (6 bases). The CDR3 spans 13 residues. Germline values: CDR1 MNHEY, CDR2 SVGAGI. With 2 bases removed from V and 7 bases from J, the gap between germline ends came to 9 bases. The CDR3 sequence is CASSYGTGNEQFF. Here the CDR3 DNA reads TGTGCCAGCAGTTACGGAACAGGGAATGAGCAGTTCTTC.

V and J are TRBV13 and TRBJ1-2; 12 nucleotides match TRBD1. The CDR3 length is 15 residues. V shed 5 bases, J shed 7 bases, and the junction held 8 bases outside the gene matches. Germline V gene data show CDR1 as PRHDT and CDR2 as FYEKMQ (reference sequence). CDR3 DNA sequence: TGTGCCAGCAGCCACCGGGACAGGGGGCGAGGTGGCTACACCTTC. As protein: CASSHRDRGRGGYTF.

Many counts were recorded for this clonotype. The chain recombines TRBV28 with TRBJ1-2; tentatively, D is TRBD1 (6 bases). Germline assignment: CDR1 MDHEN and CDR2 SYDVKM. The CDR3 length is 13 residues. Trimming took off 10 bases at V and 5 bases at J, with 17 bases between the two ends. CDR3 DNA sequence: TGTGCCACCTACAGGGAGGATGGGTATGGCTACACCTTC. This gives the protein CATYREDGYGYTF.

This clonotype was recorded at least ten times. This chain connects TRBV7-6 to TRBJ2-7; D is undetermined. Germline loops: CDR1 SGHVS, CDR2 FNYEAQ. The V gene lost 0 bases and the J gene lost 5 bases, with 14 bases spanning the gap. The CDR3 sequence is 15 residues long. The CDR3 is CASSLAWGKLDEQYF. CDR3 DNA sequence: TGTGCCAGCAGCTTAGCGTGGGGTAAGCTAGACGAGCAGTACTTC. Drawing the rest from reference TRBV7-6 and TRBJ2-7, the complete variable domain is GAGVSQSPRYKVTKRGQDVALRCDPISGHVSLYWYRQALGQGPEFLTYFNYEAQQDKSGLPNDRFSAERPEGSISTLTIQRTEQRDSAMYRCASSLAWGKLDEQYFGPGTRLTVT.